This T cell receptor (beta chain) is drawn from a study of CD4 T cells in relation to SARS-CoV-2 and coronaviruses. This clone was detected only a few times. Its target is unknown. Repertoires were generated with immunoSEQ multiplex PCR, while TCRdb's copy carries only in-frame clones and drops some. The table includes about 26,000 clones, approximately 70% detected once. The germline gives CDR1 MGHRA, CDR2 YSYEKL. This CDR3 comprises 17 residues. V dropped 3 bases and J dropped 3; count of bases not matched to a gene: 10. CD4+ T cells from unexposed donors were obtained before the COVID-19 pandemic (2011-2018). After about ten days of culture, CD4+ T cells were isolated.

What was sequenced was CD4+ T cells from PBMCs, cultured in vitro. The origin of this receptor is a human donor in good health. The chain carries TRBV4-1 and TRBJ2-3; 9 bases line up with TRBD2. CDR3 region: CASSQRGAGGGTDTQYF. The CDR3 DNA sequence: TGCGCCAGCAGCCAGAGGGGAGCGGGGGGCGGGACAGATACGCAGTATTTT.